One sample yielded the 3 T cell receptor beta chains listed below, sequenced in a study of T cells in Graves' hyperthyroidism and ophthalmopathy. Authors of the study amplified TCR beta CDR3 regions from RNA transcripts. The primer set for the first-round RT-PCR of the TCR CDR3 was HTBI. TCRdb re-analysed the multiplex PCR reads in MiXCR, keeping a single row per CDR3 protein. The sample includes around 500,000 distinct CDR3 sequences, under 25% of them seen just once. Material: blood. These receptors were collected from a woman aged 70-85 years with Graves' ophthalmopathy.

This clonotype was counted a few times. The rearrangement uses TRBV6-6 and TRBJ2-7; D assignment may be TRBD1 or TRBD2 (5 bases each). The germline V gene encodes CDR1 MNHNY and CDR2 SVGAGI (reference sequence). Trimming took off 6 bases at V and 2 bases at J, with 14 bases between the two ends. There are 14 residues in the CDR3. CDR3 nucleotides: TGTGCCAGCAGCCCGACAGAGGGGACCTACGAGCAGTACTTC. This sequence encodes CASSPTEGTYEQYF.

As to this clonotype: This clone may be a read error of a much larger clone one base away. The chain joins TRBV12-5 to TRBJ2-4; a possible D gene is TRBD2 (5 bases). This CDR3 has 18 residues. Trimming pared 0 bases from V and 8 bases from J, leaving 23 bases between. Germline V gene lookup returns CDR1 LGHNT and CDR2 FRNRAP. The CDR3 protein is CASGLVRSWEEGAYIQYF. Here the CDR3 DNA reads TGTGCTAGTGGTTTGGTCCGGTCGTGGGAAGAGGGCGCGTACATTCAGTACTTC.

V is TRBV5-6 and J is TRBJ2-7; maybe TRBD2 (5 bases). CDR1 is SGHDT, CDR2 YYEEEE, per germline. This CDR3 contains 14 residues. V shed 4 bases and J shed 3 bases, with 14 bases lying between them. CDR3 residues: CASSVLSSIYEQYF. The CDR3 DNA is TGTGCCAGCAGCGTGTTATCTAGCATCTACGAGCAGTACTTC.